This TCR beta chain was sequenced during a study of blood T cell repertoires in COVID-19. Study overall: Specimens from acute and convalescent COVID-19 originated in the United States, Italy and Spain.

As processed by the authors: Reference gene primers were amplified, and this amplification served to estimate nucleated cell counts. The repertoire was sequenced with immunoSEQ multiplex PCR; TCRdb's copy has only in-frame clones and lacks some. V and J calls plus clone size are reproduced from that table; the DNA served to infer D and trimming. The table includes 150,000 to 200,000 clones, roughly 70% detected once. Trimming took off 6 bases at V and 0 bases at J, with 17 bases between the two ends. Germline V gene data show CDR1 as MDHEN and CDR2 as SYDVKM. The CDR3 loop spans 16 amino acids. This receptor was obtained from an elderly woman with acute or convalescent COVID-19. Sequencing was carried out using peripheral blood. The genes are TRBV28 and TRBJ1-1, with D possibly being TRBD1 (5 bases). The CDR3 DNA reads TGTGCCAGCAGCCCAGCAGGGATTGAGGTGAACACTGAAGCTTTCTTT. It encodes CASSPAGIEVNTEAFF.